The entry that follows covers one T cell receptor beta chain sequence. The sample comes from a study of tumor-infiltrating lymphocytes in primary liver carcinoma. Whole-study context: The tumors, T1-T3 N0M0 lesions, were roughly 4.2 to 11 cm across.

Germline-derived CDR1 and CDR2 are SQVTM and ANQGSEA. The CDR3 runs 14 residues. V was shortened by 4 bases and J by 2 bases, with 15 bases between the two germline ends. Joint extraction of RNA and DNA used roughly 19-31 mg of bulk tissue that was unsorted. All patients had surgically resected primary liver carcinoma. Making TCR beta cDNA involved 400 to 600 ng total RNA and a constant-region primer. Three nested multiplex PCR rounds, a slightly modified ARM-PCR method, built the TCR beta libraries. Forward primers for TRBV1-TRBV30 and a C-beta reverse primer served the first two PCR rounds, at about 10 cycles each. TCRdb fed the multiplex PCR reads into MiXCR, producing one record per CDR3 protein. The profile shows 75,000 to 80,000 distinct CDR3 sequences, roughly 72% of them singletons.

The V gene is TRBV29-1, the J gene TRBJ2-7; the D call may be TRBD1 or TRBD2 (5 bases each). The specimen sequenced was tumor-adjacent normal liver tissue. The clonotype originates from a man aged 35-49 years with primary liver carcinoma and hepatitis B virus infection. The CDR3: CSVVGLVGAYEQYF. The CDR3 bases are TGCAGCGTTGTGGGATTAGTGGGGGCCTACGAGCAGTACTTC.